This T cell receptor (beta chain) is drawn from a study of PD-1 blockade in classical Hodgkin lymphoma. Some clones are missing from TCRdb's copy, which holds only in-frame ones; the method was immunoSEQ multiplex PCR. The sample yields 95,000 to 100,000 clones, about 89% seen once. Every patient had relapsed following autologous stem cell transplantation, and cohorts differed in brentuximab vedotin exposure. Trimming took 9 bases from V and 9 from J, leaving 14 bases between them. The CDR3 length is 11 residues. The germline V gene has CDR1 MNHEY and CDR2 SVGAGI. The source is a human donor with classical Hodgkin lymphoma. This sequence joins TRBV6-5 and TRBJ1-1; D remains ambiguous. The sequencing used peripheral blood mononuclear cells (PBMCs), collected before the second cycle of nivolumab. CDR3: CARSPPRKAFF. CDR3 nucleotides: TGTGCCAGATCTCCGCCCCGGAAAGCTTTCTTT.